This T cell receptor beta chain was retrieved from a study of beta chain features in type 1 diabetes. Regarding the study as a whole: VDJ junctions from patients with type 1 diabetes contained fewer insertions and more deletions. The study found moderately but significantly shorter TCRB CDR3s in all four CD4+ subsets of Type 1 diabetes patients.

The CDR3 is made up of 14 amino acids. Germline CDR1 reads SEHNR; CDR2 reads FQNEAQ (reference sequence). V was clipped by 8 bases and J by 3 bases, with 17 bases between them. Approximately 100 mL of blood, on average, came from one heparinised draw per donor. cDNA synthesis used the whole RNA isolate, giving expressed TCRB sequences. It was found that naive, central memory and regulatory T cell samples averaged about 3.4 million reads. The assay was immunoSEQ multiplex PCR, and TCRdb's table has in-frame clones only and misses some. The sample contains around 500,000 clones, approximately 28% of which appear only once. This clone was counted a few times. Its specificity is not known.

The V call is TRBV7-9, the J call TRBJ2-7; D could derive from TRBD1 or TRBD2 (6 bases each). The source is a man between 18 and 29 years old in good health. The sequenced sample consisted of naive CD4+ T cells from blood. The CDR3 spells CASAPGGPDYEQYF. CDR3 DNA sequence: TGTGCCAGCGCCCCCGGGGGCCCAGACTACGAGCAGTACTTC.